This record covers a single T cell receptor beta chain. The target antigen is unknown. The junction departs from the called germline gene at one end, perhaps through a read error. This entry belongs to a study of T cells in Graves' hyperthyroidism and ophthalmopathy. TCR beta CDR3 sequences were amplified from RNA transcripts. During a first-round RT-PCR of the TCR CDR3, the HTBI primer set was used. TCRdb used MiXCR to reprocess the multiplex PCR reads, holding one entry per CDR3 protein. The sample shows 560,000 or so distinct CDR3 sequences, approximately 20% of them seen only once. Overall study findings and caveats: A model of 13 V-J pairs discriminated ophthalmopathy from stable hyperthyroidism.

This CDR3 region has 14 residues. Germline CDR1 MNHNS, CDR2 SASEGT. It was uncontrolled infection, other autoimmune disease, pregnancy or lactation that excluded patients. The PBMCs had their origin in roughly 9.4 ml of fresh peripheral blood. Sequenced input: blood. The receptor was isolated from a man aged 35 to 55 with Graves' ophthalmopathy. This sequence joins TRBV6-1 and TRBJ1-2; 11 bases agree with TRBD1. The CDR3 bases are TGTGCCATCAGTCCCGGACAGGGGGCCCTTGGCTACACCTTC. Its protein product is CAISPGQGALGYTF.